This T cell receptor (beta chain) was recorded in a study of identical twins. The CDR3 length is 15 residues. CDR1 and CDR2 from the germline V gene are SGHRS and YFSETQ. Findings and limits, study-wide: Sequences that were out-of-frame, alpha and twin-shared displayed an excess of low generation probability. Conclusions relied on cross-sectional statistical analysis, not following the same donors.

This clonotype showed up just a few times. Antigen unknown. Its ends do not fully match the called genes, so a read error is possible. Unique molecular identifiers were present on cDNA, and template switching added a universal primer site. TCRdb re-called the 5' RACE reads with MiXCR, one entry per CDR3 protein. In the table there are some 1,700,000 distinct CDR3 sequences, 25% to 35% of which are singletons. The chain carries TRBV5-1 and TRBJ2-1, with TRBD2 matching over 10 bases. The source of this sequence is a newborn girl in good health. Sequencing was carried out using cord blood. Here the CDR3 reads CASSPSGGSYNEQLF. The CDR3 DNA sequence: TGCGCCAGCAGCCCTAGCGGGGGCTCCTACAATGAGCAGTTATTC.